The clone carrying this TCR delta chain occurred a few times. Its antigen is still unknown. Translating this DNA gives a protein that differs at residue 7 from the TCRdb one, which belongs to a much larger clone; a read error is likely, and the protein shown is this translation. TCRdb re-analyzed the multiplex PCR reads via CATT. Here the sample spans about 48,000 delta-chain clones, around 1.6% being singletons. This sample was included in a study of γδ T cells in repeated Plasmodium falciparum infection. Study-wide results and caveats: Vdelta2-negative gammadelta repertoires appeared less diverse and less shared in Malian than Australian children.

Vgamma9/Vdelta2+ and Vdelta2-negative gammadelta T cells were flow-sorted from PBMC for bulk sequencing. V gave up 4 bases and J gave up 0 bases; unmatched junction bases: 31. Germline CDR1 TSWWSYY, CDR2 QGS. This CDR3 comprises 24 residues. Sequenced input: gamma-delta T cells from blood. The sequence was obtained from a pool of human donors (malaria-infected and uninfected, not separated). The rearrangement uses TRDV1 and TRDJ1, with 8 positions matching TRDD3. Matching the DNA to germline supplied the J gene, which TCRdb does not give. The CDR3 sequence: CALGAHPRTSKLWGRGKYTDKLIF. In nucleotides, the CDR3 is TGTGCTCTTGGGGCCCATCCCCGGACTTCGAAACTCTGGGGGAGGGGGAAGTACACCGATAAACTCATCTTT.